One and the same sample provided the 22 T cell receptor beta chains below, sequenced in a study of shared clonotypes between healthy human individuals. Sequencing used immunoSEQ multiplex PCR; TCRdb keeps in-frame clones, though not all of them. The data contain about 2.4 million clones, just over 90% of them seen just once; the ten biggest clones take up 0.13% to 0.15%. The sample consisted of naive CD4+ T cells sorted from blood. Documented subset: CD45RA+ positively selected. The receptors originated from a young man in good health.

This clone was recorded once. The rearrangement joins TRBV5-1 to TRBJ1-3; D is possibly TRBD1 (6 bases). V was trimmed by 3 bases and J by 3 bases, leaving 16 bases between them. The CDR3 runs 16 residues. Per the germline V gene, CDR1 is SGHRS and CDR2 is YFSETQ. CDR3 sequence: CASSSSPAGDGNTIYF. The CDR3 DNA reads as TGCGCCAGCAGCTCATCTCCTGCAGGGGATGGAAACACCATATATTTT. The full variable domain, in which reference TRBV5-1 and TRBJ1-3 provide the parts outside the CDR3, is KAGVTQTPRYLIKTRGQQVTLSCSPISGHRSVSWYQQTPGQGLQFLFEYFSETQRNKGNFPGRFSGRQFSNSRSEMNVSTLELGDSALYLCASSSSPAGDGNTIYFGEGSWLTVV.

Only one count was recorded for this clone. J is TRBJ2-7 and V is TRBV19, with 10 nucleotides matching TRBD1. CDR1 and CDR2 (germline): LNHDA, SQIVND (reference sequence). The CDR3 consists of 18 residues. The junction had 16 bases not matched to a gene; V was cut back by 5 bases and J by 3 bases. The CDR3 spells CASSGGQGKIGGYYEQYF. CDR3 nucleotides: TGTGCCAGTAGTGGGGGACAGGGGAAGATCGGCGGGTACTACGAGCAGTACTTC.

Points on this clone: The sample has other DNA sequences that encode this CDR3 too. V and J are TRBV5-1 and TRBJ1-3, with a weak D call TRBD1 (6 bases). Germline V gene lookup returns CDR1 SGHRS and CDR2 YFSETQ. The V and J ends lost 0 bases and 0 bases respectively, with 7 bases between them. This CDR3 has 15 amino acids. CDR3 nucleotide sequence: TGCGCCAGCAGCTTGGCAGGGGACTCTGGAAACACCATATATTTT. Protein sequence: CASSLAGDSGNTIYF. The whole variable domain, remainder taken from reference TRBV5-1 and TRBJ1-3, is KAGVTQTPRYLIKTRGQQVTLSCSPISGHRSVSWYQQTPGQGLQFLFEYFSETQRNKGNFPGRFSGRQFSNSRSEMNVSTLELGDSALYLCASSLAGDSGNTIYFGEGSWLTVV.

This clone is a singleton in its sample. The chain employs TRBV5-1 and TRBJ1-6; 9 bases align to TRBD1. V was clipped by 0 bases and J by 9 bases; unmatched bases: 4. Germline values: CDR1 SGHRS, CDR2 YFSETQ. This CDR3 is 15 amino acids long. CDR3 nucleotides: TGCGCCAGCAGCTTGGCCGGGACAGGGTCTTCACCCCTCCACTTT. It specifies CASSLAGTGSSPLHF.

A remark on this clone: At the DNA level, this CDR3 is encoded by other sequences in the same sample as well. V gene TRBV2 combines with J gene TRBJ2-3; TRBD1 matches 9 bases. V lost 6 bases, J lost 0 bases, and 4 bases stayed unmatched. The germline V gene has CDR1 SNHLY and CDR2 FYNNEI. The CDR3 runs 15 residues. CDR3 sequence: CASRPGQGSTDTQYF. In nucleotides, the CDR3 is TGTGCCAGCAGGCCGGGACAGGGTAGCACAGATACGCAGTATTTT.

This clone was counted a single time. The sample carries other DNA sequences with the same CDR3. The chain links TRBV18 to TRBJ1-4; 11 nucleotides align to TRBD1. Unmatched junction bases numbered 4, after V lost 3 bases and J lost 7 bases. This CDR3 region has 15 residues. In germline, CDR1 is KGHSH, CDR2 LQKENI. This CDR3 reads CASSPPGQGGEKLFF. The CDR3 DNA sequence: TGTGCCAGCTCACCCCCGGGACAGGGGGGTGAAAAACTGTTTTTT.

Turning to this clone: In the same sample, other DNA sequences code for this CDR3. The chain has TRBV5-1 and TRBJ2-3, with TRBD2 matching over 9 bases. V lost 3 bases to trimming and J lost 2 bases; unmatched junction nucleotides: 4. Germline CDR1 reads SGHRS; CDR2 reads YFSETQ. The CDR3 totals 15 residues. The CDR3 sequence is CASSSLAGSTDTQYF. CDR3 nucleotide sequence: TGCGCCAGCAGCTCCCTAGCGGGGTCCACAGATACGCAGTATTTT.

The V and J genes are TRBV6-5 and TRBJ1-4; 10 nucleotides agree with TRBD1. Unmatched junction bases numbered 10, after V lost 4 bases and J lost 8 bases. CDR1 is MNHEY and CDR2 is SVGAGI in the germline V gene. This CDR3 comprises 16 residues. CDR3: CASSSRQGAKGEKLFF. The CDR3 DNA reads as TGTGCCAGCAGTTCCCGACAGGGGGCTAAAGGGGAAAAACTGTTTTTT.

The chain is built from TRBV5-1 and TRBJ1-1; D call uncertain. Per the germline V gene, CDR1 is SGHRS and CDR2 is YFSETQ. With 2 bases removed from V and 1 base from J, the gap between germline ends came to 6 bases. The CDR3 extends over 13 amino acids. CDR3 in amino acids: CASSFLTNTEAFF. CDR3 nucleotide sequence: TGCGCCAGCAGCTTTCTAACGAACACTGAAGCTTTCTTT.

The CDR3 spells CASSLAVSSTEAFF. The CDR3 coding sequence is TGCGCCAGCAGCTTGGCCGTGAGTTCCACTGAAGCTTTCTTT. This rearrangement joins TRBV5-1 to TRBJ1-1; D not certain. Germline lookup yields CDR1 SGHRS and CDR2 YFSETQ. Trimming removed 0 bases from V and 4 bases from J, with 10 bases in between. The length of the CDR3 is 14 residues. Using reference TRBV5-1 and TRBJ1-1 for the parts outside the CDR3, the full variable domain is KAGVTQTPRYLIKTRGQQVTLSCSPISGHRSVSWYQQTPGQGLQFLFEYFSETQRNKGNFPGRFSGRQFSNSRSEMNVSTLELGDSALYLCASSLAVSSTEAFFGQGTRLTVV.

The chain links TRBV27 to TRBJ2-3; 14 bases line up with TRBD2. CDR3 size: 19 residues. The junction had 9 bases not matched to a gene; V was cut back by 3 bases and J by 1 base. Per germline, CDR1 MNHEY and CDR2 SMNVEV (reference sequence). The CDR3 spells CASSLLRLAGGPGTDTQYF. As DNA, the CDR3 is TGTGCCAGCAGTTTGCTTAGACTAGCGGGGGGGCCGGGCACAGATACGCAGTATTTT.

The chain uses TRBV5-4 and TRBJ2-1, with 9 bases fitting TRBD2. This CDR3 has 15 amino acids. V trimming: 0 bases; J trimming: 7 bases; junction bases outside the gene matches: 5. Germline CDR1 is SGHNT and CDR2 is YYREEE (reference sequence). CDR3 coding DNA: TGTGCCAGCAGCTTGGCTTTAGCGGGAGCGAATGAGCAGTTCTTC. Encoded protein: CASSLALAGANEQFF. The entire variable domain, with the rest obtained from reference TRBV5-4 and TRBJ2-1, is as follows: ETGVTQSPTHLIKTRGQQVTLRCSSQSGHNTVSWYQQALGQGPQFIFQYYREEENGRGNFPPRFSGLQFPNYSSELNVNALELDDSALYLCASSLALAGANEQFFGPGTRLTVL.

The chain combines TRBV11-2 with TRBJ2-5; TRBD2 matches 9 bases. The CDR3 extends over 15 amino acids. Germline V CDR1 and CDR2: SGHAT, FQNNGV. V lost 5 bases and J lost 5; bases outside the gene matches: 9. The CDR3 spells CASSRGTSSGETQYF. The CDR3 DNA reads TGTGCCAGCAGCCGCGGGACTAGCAGCGGGGAGACCCAGTACTTC.

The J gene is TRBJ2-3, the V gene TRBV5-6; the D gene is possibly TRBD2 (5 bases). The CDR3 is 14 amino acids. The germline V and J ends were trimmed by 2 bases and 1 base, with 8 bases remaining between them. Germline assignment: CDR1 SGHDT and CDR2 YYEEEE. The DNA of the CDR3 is TGTGCCAGCAGCTTAACAGCGGGCACAGATACGCAGTATTTT. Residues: CASSLTAGTDTQYF.

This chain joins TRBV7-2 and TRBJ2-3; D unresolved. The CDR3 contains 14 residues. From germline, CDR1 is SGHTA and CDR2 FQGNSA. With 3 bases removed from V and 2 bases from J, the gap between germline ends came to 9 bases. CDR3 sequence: CASSFYRNTDTQYF. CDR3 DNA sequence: TGTGCCAGCAGCTTTTACCGGAACACAGATACGCAGTATTTT.

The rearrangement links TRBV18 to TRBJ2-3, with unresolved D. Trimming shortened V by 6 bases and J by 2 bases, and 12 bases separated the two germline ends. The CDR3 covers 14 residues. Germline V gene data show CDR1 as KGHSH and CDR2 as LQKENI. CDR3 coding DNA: TGTGCCAGCTCCGGCGGCCTCAACACAGATACGCAGTATTTT. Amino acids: CASSGGLNTDTQYF. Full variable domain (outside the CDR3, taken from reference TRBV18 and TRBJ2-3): NAGVMQNPRHLVRRRGQEARLRCSPMKGHSHVYWYRQLPEEGLKFMVYLQKENIIDESGMPKERFSAEFPKEGPSILRIQQVVRGDSAAYFCASSGGLNTDTQYFGPGTRLTVL.

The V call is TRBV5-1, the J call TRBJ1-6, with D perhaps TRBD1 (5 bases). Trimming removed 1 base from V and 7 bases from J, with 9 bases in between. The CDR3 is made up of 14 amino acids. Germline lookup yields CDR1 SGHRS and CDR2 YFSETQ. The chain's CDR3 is CASSLSGHNSPLHF. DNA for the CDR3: TGCGCCAGCAGCTTGTCGGGGCACAATTCACCCCTCCACTTT. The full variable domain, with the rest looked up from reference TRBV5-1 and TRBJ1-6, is KAGVTQTPRYLIKTRGQQVTLSCSPISGHRSVSWYQQTPGQGLQFLFEYFSETQRNKGNFPGRFSGRQFSNSRSEMNVSTLELGDSALYLCASSLSGHNSPLHFGNGTRLTVT.

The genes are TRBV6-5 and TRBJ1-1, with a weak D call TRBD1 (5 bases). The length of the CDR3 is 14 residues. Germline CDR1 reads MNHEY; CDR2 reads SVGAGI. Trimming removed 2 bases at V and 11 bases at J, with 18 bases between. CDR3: CASSYAGGAGTAFF. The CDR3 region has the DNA TGTGCCAGCAGTTACGCCGGAGGGGCGGGAACGGCTTTCTTT.

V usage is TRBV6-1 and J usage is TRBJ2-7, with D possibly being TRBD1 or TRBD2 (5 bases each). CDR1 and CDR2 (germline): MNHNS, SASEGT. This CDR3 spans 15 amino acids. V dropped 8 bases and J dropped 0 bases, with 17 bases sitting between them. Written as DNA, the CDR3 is TGTGCCAGCGGGGTAGGGACGGTGAGCTCCTACGAGCAGTACTTC. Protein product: CASGVGTVSSYEQYF.

CDR3 in DNA: TGCGCCAGCAGCCAGGACGACCGGGACCACTATGGCTACACCTTC. Its translation is CASSQDDRDHYGYTF. The gene calls are TRBV4-1 and TRBJ1-2, with D possibly TRBD1 on 5 matching bases. The ends were cut back, 3 bases at V and 3 bases at J, with 14 bases in the middle. The germline V gene has CDR1 MGHRA and CDR2 YSYEKL. This CDR3 region has 15 residues.

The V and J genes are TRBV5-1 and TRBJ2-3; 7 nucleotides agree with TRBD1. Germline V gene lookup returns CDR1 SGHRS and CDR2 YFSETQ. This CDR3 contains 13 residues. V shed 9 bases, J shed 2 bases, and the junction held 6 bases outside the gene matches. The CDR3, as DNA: TGCGCCACCACCGGACAGGACACAGATACGCAGTATTTT. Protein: CATTGQDTDTQYF. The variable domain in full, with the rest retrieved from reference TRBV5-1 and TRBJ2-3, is KAGVTQTPRYLIKTRGQQVTLSCSPISGHRSVSWYQQTPGQGLQFLFEYFSETQRNKGNFPGRFSGRQFSNSRSEMNVSTLELGDSALYLCATTGQDTDTQYFGPGTRLTVL.

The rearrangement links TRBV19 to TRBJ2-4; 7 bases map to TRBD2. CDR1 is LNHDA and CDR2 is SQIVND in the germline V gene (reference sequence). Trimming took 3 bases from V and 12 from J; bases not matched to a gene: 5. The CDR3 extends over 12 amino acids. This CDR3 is CASSMEAGYQYF. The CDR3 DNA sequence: TGTGCCAGTAGTATGGAAGCGGGATATCAGTACTTC.